These T cell receptor beta chains were read from a single sample in a study of blood T cell repertoires in COVID-19. The method was immunoSEQ multiplex PCR; TCRdb's version includes in-frame clones alone and lacks a portion of them. The sample yields 150,000 to 200,000 clones, about three quarters seen once. Specimen: peripheral blood. The receptors were sampled from a man in his 70s with acute or convalescent COVID-19. CDR3s include the opening cysteine and the closing phenylalanine or tryptophan. The D gene is left open where the match is weak. Expanded clones get a size class; other rows say once, few or many, or leave the size out.

>NA|TRBJ1-1|NA|TRBV5-8
TGTGCCAGCAGCTTGGCGGCAGGGTGGAACACTGAAGCTTTCTTT
CASSLAAGWNTEAFF
>TRBD1|TRBJ1-2|few|TRBV7-9
TGTGCCAGCAGCTTAGACTCCGGGACAGGGTCTTACTATGGCTACACCTTC
CASSLDSGTGSYYGYTF
>NA|TRBJ2-3|NA|TRBV7-9
TGTGCCAGCAGCCCGGGTTCTTGGGGATTCACGAGGGCAGATACGCAGTATTTT
CASSPGSWGFTRADTQYF
>NA|TRBJ1-4|NA|TRBV7-2
TGTGCCAGCAGCTTAAATGGGCCAGGCGCTAATGAAAAACTGTTTTTT
CASSLNGPGANEKLFF
>TRBD2|TRBJ2-1|NA|TRBV3-1/TRBV3-2
TGTGCCAGCAGGCAAATCACTAGCGGGAGGAGGAATGAGCAGTTCTTC
CASRQITSGRRNEQFF
>NA|TRBJ2-7|NA|TRBV15
TGTGCCACCAGCAGAGGGACAGCAGCCTACGAGCAGTACTTC
CATSRGTAAYEQYF
>NA|TRBJ2-1|NA|TRBV4-1
TGCGCCAGCAGCCTCGGAGTAGAACAGTTCTTC
CASSLGVEQFF
>NA|TRBJ1-2|NA|TRBV5-4
TGTGCCAGCAGCTCTCCACGGGAGGGAACCTATGGCTACACCTTC
CASSSPREGTYGYTF
>NA|TRBJ1-3|once|TRBV29-1
TGCAGCGTAAGAAGGGGCGTCGGGCTGGACACCATATATTTT
CSVRRGVGLDTIYF
>NA|TRBJ1-5|NA|TRBV11-2
TGTGCCAGCAGCTTAGGTTCGGGGGATGAGCCCCAGCATTTT
CASSLGSGDEPQHF
>TRBD1|TRBJ1-6|NA|TRBV2
TGTGCCAGCAGTGCGGACAGGGCGAAGAATTCACCCCTCCACTTT
CASSADRAKNSPLHF
>NA|TRBJ1-1|NA|TRBV5-4
TGTGCCAGCAGCCTCCGGGGGACTGAAGCTTTCTTT
CASSLRGTEAFF
>TRBD1|TRBJ1-2|few|TRBV5-4
TGTGCCAGCAGCTCAAAACAGGGGGCGACTGGCTACACCTTC
CASSSKQGATGYTF
>TRBD1|TRBJ1-2|NA|TRBV5-1
TGCGCCAGCGGCCCGGGACAGGGGTTCCTCTATGGCTACACCTTC
CASGPGQGFLYGYTF
>TRBD1|TRBJ1-4|NA|TRBV25-1
TGTGCCAGCAGTGATTACAGGGGTGGAGAAAAACTGTTTTTT
CASSDYRGGEKLFF
>TRBD1|TRBJ2-5|NA|TRBV10-3
TGTGCCATCAGACGACAGGGCGTCCAAGAGACCCAGTACTTC
CAIRRQGVQETQYF
>NA|TRBJ1-6|NA|TRBV27
TGTGCCAGCACCTGGGATGGGAGTAATTCACCCCTCCACTTT
CASTWDGSNSPLHF
>NA|TRBJ1-2|NA|TRBV29-1
TGCAGCGGATCGGACAGTTCTAACTATGGCTACACCTTC
CSGSDSSNYGYTF
>TRBD1|TRBJ2-7|NA|TRBV30
TGTGCCTGGAGTGTTGGGACAGGGATCTACGAGCAGTACTTC
CAWSVGTGIYEQYF
>NA|TRBJ1-3|NA|TRBV30
TGTGCCTGGAGTGCCGATAGAGGGTCGGGCACCATATATTTT
CAWSADRGSGTIYF
>NA|TRBJ1-1|once|TRBV27
TGTGCCAGCAGTTTATTCAGGGAAGGGACTGAAGCTTTCTTT
CASSLFREGTEAFF
>TRBD1|TRBJ1-5|few|TRBV10-2
TGCGCCAGCAGTGAGTCAGGACAGGGGGCAAGCAATCAGCCCCAGCATTTT
CASSESGQGASNQPQHF
>NA|TRBJ2-5|once|TRBV2
TGTGCCAGCTCTGATTCCGGTCATGGAGAGACCCAGTACTTC
CASSDSGHGETQYF
>TRBD2|TRBJ2-5|NA|TRBV24-1
TGTGCCACCAGGGGGACTAGCGGGAGGCCCGGCCAAGAGACCCAGTACTTC
CATRGTSGRPGQETQYF
>NA|TRBJ1-1|NA|TRBV10-3
TGTGCCATCAGGGGGCAGGAGAGCACTGAAGCTTTCTTT
CAIRGQESTEAFF
>TRBD1|TRBJ1-5|NA|TRBV6-5
TGTGCCAGCAGTTACCCCCGACAGGGGGCGGATCAGCCCCAGCATTTT
CASSYPRQGADQPQHF
>TRBD2|TRBJ2-1|NA|TRBV6-6
TGTGCCAGCAGGGGACTAGCATGGGACAATGAGCAGTTCTTC
CASRGLAWDNEQFF
>NA|TRBJ2-7|NA|TRBV19
TGTGCCAGCCACGGGGTTCCCTCCTACGAGCAGTACTTC
CASHGVPSYEQYF